The sequence of this T cell receptor beta chain was determined in a study of neurological immune-mediated disorders. This clonotype showed up many times. Its specificity is not known. Study-wide results and limits: Whereas HTLV-1-associated myelopathy showed the most TCR clonal expansion, multiple sclerosis showed the least, with levels below those of healthy controls.

The CDR3 sequence is 14 residues long. V shed 5 bases, J shed 2 bases, and the junction held 4 bases outside the gene matches. TCRdb reprocessed the 5' RACE reads with MiXCR, giving one entry per CDR3 protein. Of about 29,000 distinct CDR3 sequences in the sample, around 3.4% are singletons; the top ten hold approximately 6.7%. The chain is built from TRBV12-3 or TRBV12-4 and TRBJ2-3; TRBD2 matches at 7 bases. The receptor was isolated from a woman aged 25 to 39 with multiple sclerosis. The specimen was PBMCs. CDR3 amino acids: CASSPAGNTDTQYF. The CDR3 bases are TGTGCCAGCAGTCCAGCGGGGAACACAGATACGCAGTATTTT.